The clone carrying this T cell receptor (beta chain) was counted between two and nine times. This record comes from a study of T-cell memory formation after mild COVID-19. The CDR3 sequence is 15 residues long. Trimming cost V 6 bases and J 2 bases, with 16 bases left between them. The germline CDR1 and CDR2 sequences are SNHLY and FYNNEI. TCRdb re-analysed the 5' RACE reads in MiXCR, keeping a single row per CDR3 protein. This sample has about 360,000 distinct CDR3 sequences, with approximately 15% found just once. The V call is TRBV2, the J call TRBJ2-5, with TRBD2 as a possible D gene (5 bases). This sequence was found in a man aged 18 to 29 who had mild COVID-19 (a few samples of this study predate the infection). Cell type and time point are not known. What was sequenced was PBMCs or a T cell subset sorted from them (not recorded which). For the CDR3, the DNA is TGTGCCAGCAGGAGGGTTACAGTAGCACAAGAGACCCAGTACTTC. This codes for CASRRVTVAQETQYF.